This TCR beta chain is from a study of T cells after yellow fever vaccination. Study outcomes and limitations: Some clonotypes, a small share, were shared between CD4 and CD8 compartments. Most clones from primary vaccination resurfaced after the booster (nearly 97% CD4, less than 90% CD8).

The TCR cDNA carried a universal primer site and UMIs from 5'RACE template switching. TCRdb itself ran the 5' RACE reads through MiXCR, one entry per CDR3 protein. The sample consists of a few hundred thousand distinct CDR3 sequences, 6.9% of them appearing once. On this clonotype itself: Its antigen is undetermined.

CDR1 is SGHVS and CDR2 is FQNEAQ in the germline V gene. The CDR3 is made up of 13 amino acids. V shed 5 bases and J shed 7 bases, with 12 bases lying between them. The rearrangement links TRBV7-8 to TRBJ2-4; no firm D call. This clonotype was sampled from a young man who received the YFV17D yellow fever vaccine. The sequencing here drew on CD4+ T cells sorted from PBMCs, taken 15 days after the yellow fever booster vaccination. CDR3 region: CASSLELGNIQYF. The CDR3 region has the DNA TGTGCCAGCAGCCTAGAACTCGGGAACATTCAGTACTTC.